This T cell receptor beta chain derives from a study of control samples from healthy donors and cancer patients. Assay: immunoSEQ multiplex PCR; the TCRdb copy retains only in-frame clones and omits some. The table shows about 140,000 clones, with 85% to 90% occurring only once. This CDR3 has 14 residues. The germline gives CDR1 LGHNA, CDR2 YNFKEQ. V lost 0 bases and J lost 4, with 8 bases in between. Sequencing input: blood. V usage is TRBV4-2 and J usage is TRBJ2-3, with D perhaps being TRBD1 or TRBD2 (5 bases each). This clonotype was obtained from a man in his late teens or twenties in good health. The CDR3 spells CASSQDGAPDTQYF. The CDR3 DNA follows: TGTGCCAGCAGCCAAGACGGGGCGCCAGATACGCAGTATTTT.